Sequencing of this TCR beta chain was carried out in a study of vaccination and CD4 T cells after COVID-19 (dated by TCRdb to between 2021 and 2024). At the level of the whole study: SARS-CoV-2 positivity had been established in the convalescent patients by nasal swab PCR, and mild disease was recorded in several of these patients and severe disease in one. The convalescent cohort comprised six males and four females, including two Hispanic individuals, seven Caucasians, two Asians and one multiracial person. Participants received two doses of either the Pfizer-BioNTech BNT162b2 vaccine (n=8) or the Moderna mRNA-1273 vaccine (n=2). Post-COVID blood samples were collected from convalescent patients a median of approximately 93 days after diagnosis, with a range of roughly 30 to 170 days. Post-vaccine blood samples were obtained a median of about 72 days after the second vaccine dose, with a range of roughly 12 to 250 days. The cultures were stimulated with overlapping spike peptide pools from SARS-CoV-2 and from the common cold coronaviruses HCoV-NL63, HCoV-OC43 and HCoV-229E. Control cultures used a CEFX viral epitope pool as positive control, an HIV-1 Nef peptide pool as negative control, or no peptide. The spike-specific CD4+ TCR repertoire was compared before and after mRNA vaccination in 10 to 11 COVID-19 convalescent patients and a handful of infection-naive healthy vaccine recipients.

Sample treatment or condition, as interpreted from the label and publication: approximately 9-day PBMC culture with coronavirus spike peptide pools or control peptides (ViraFEST assay). The study used the ViraFEST assay, which expanded antigen-specific T cells with peptide pools and then identified expanded clonotypes by TCR sequencing. The positive SARS-CoV-2 PCR tests of the convalescent patients were dated from March to December 2020, before the Alpha, Beta and Delta variants emerged in the United States. Each well held around 2 million PBMCs cultured in IMDM containing around 5% human AB serum and approximately 10 IU/ml IL-2, with about 10 ug/ml peptide pools added. On days 3 and 7, half of the culture medium was replaced with fresh IL-2-containing medium. CD4+ T cells were isolated after about 10 days of culture through negative selection using the EasySep CD4+ T cell isolation kit. Ficoll-Paque Plus gradient centrifugation was used to isolate PBMCs from whole blood, and the isolated PBMCs were then either used fresh or cryopreserved at -140C. Triplicate wells were generally used for each culture condition.

Library generation was performed with PCR. DNA from cultured CD4+ T cells was subjected to TCR sequencing with the Oncomine TCR Beta short-read assay at the Johns Hopkins FTIC core. Genomic DNA was extracted from the cultured CD4+ T cells with the QIAamp micro DNA kit. Oncomine TCR Beta libraries from cultured CD4+ T cells were pooled with unique dual indexes and sequenced on an Illumina iSeq 100. The source study handled its data this way. Non-productive sequences were removed, and CDR3s not starting with C, not ending with F or W, or shorter than 7 amino acids were discarded. Antigen-specific clonotypes were identified with the MANAFEST web application by comparing peptide-stimulated wells with reference and other culture wells. An FDR below 0.05, an odds ratio above 5, and a productive frequency above 0.1% in at least two of three replicate wells were required for clones to be considered positive. Cross-reactive clonotypes were defined as significantly expanded in both SARS-CoV-2 spike wells and at least one common cold coronavirus spike condition. Using R version 3.6.1, CDR3 homology was evaluated through Levenshtein distances (stringdist) along with unrooted phylogenetic trees (ape). The raw public reads went through TCRdb reprocessing: fastp at Q25, MiXCR clone calling, in-frame beta chains kept. Entries that share a CDR3 protein sequence are merged under the most common genes and DNA. The V and J calls come from TCRdb's annotation, not from the publication. In all, the sample holds about 11,000 distinct CDR3 sequences, and 70% of those were seen once. The ten largest clones add up to roughly an eighth of the sample.

Comments on this clonotype: What this receptor recognizes is not known. No qualities accompany the bases; no much larger clone lies one base away.

The germline V gene specifies ENHRY as CDR1 and SYGVKD as CDR2. V and J are trimmed by 6 bases and 8 bases, and the gene matches miss 11 bases of the junction. The CDR3 sequence holds 15 residues, the cysteine and phenylalanine included. CDR3 DNA is the only sequence kept; it has 45 bases, read in frame from the first base. What the research found in general, with its limitations: In convalescent patients, a median approximately 86% of post-vaccine SARS-CoV-2-reactive clones were detected only after vaccination, and vaccine-specific priming was suggested by this finding. The median count of SARS-CoV-2-reactive clonotypes went up from approximately 22 after infection to 30 to 40 after vaccination, although the change was not significant. Of the vaccine-specific clones found in convalescent patients, nearly all (304 of 307) were mono-reactive for SARS-CoV-2 spike instead of being cross-reactive with common cold coronaviruses. The study included relatively few convalescent patients and did not analyze early timepoints after natural infection.

Rearrangement joined TRBV10-3 to TRBJ1-2; 11 bases in the junction line up with TRBD1. The sample was CD4+ T cells from blood, cultured in vitro. The sequence derives from a human donor who had recovered from COVID-19. The DNA sequence is TGTGCCATCAGAGACGGCCCGGGACAGGGGGGAGGCTACACCTTC. This sequence encodes CAIRDGPGQGGGYTF.